A selection of T cell receptor beta chains follows, all from one sample in a study of technical replicates of blood from a few donors. Repertoires were generated with immunoSEQ multiplex PCR, while TCRdb's copy carries only in-frame clones and drops some. The sample lists roughly 65,000 clones; 88% were seen once. The sample comprised PBMCs. The origin of the receptors is a human donor in good health. Some clones in this sample may be carry-over from other donors' samples. Both conserved end residues are part of each CDR3. The D gene is left open where the match is weak. The listing skips clone size in some rows; elsewhere it reads once, few, many or a size class.

V gene,J gene,D gene,clone size,CDR3 protein,CDR3 DNA
TRBV5-1,TRBJ1-4,NA,NA,CASSRTPTAGVEKLFF,TGCGCCAGCAGCCGCACCCCAACAGCCGGCGTGGAAAAACTGTTTTTT
TRBV4-2,TRBJ2-5,NA,few,CASSKTAGTSQETQYF,TGTGCCAGCAGCAAGACCGCAGGGACTTCACAAGAGACCCAGTACTTC
TRBV5-8,TRBJ1-5,NA,NA,CASSSSGGRNQPQHF,TGTGCCAGCAGCTCGTCCGGTGGGCGCAATCAGCCCCAGCATTTT
TRBV19,TRBJ2-7,TRBD2,NA,CASSTTSGSTYEQYF,TGTGCCAGTAGTACAACTAGCGGGAGTACCTACGAGCAGTACTTC
TRBV4-3,TRBJ2-3,NA,NA,CASSQDWGPRTDTQYF,TGCGCCAGCAGCCAAGATTGGGGGCCTCGGACAGATACGCAGTATTTT
TRBV5-1,TRBJ2-3,NA,once,CASSLLRDTQYF,TGCGCCAGCAGCTTACTACGAGATACGCAGTATTTT
TRBV9,TRBJ1-2,TRBD1,NA,CASSGLGRDRPGGYTF,TGTGCCAGCAGCGGATTAGGACGGGACAGACCTGGGGGCTACACCTTC
TRBV7-9,TRBJ1-5,TRBD1,NA,CASSRQGSNNQPQHF,TGTGCCAGCAGCCGACAGGGGTCGAATAATCAGCCCCAGCATTTT
TRBV12-5,TRBJ2-5,TRBD2,NA,CASGLGTSGGPGETQYF,TGTGCTAGTGGTTTGGGGACTAGCGGGGGGCCAGGAGAGACCCAGTACTTC
TRBV6-1,TRBJ1-5,NA,NA,CASSERQTQPQHF,TGTGCCAGCAGTGAGAGACAGACTCAGCCCCAGCATTTT
TRBV9,TRBJ1-2,NA,NA,CTSSERPRGTGYTF,TGTACCAGCAGCGAGCGACCCAGGGGCACTGGCTACACCTTC
TRBV6-5,TRBJ1-6,TRBD1,NA,CASSYIGTGRNSPLHF,TGTGCCAGCAGTTACATCGGGACAGGGAGAAATTCACCCCTCCACTTT
TRBV9,TRBJ2-5,TRBD2,NA,CASSVGVAGVQETQYF,TGTGCCAGCAGCGTAGGGGTAGCGGGGGTCCAAGAGACCCAGTACTTC
TRBV5-1,TRBJ2-3,NA,NA,CASSGPTAQTDTQYF,TGCGCCAGCAGTGGCCCGACAGCTCAAACAGATACGCAGTATTTT
TRBV7-9,TRBJ2-1,NA,NA,CASSLAGWGDEQFF,TGTGCCAGCAGCTTAGCAGGGTGGGGCGATGAGCAGTTCTTC
TRBV4-1,TRBJ2-7,NA,NA,CASSQDTTYEQYF,TGCGCCAGCAGCCAAGATACAACCTACGAGCAGTACTTC
TRBV5-5,TRBJ2-5,TRBD2,NA,CASSLGPGGEETQYF,TGTGCCAGCAGCTTGGGGCCGGGGGGGGAAGAGACCCAGTACTTC